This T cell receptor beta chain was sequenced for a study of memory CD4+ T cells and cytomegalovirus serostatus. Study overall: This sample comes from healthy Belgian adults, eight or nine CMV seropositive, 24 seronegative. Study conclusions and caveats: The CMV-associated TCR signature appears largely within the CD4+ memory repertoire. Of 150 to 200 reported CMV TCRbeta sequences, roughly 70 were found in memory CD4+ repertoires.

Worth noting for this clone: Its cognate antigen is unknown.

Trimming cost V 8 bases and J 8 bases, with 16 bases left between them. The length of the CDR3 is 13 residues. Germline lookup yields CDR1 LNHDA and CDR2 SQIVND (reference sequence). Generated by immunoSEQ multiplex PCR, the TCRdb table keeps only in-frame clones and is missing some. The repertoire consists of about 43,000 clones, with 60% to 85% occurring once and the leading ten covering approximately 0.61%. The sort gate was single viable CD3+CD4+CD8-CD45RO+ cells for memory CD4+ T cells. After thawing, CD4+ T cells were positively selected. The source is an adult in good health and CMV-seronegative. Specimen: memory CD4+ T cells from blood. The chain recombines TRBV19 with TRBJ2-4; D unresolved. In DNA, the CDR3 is TGTGCCAGTCGTTTACAAACTGAAGACATTCAGTACTTC. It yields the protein CASRLQTEDIQYF.